The rows below give T cell receptor beta chains drawn from one sample of a study of blood T cell repertoires in COVID-19. Generated by immunoSEQ multiplex PCR, the TCRdb table keeps only in-frame clones and is missing some. The sample includes 140,000 to 150,000 clones, about 83% of them seen just once. Input material: PBMCs or T cells enriched from blood (not recorded which). All receptors come from a woman aged 45-60 years with acute COVID-19. CDR3s include the opening cysteine and the closing phenylalanine or tryptophan. D genes are given only for firm matches. Some rows mark clone size as missing; the rest say once, few, many or name a class of expanded clone.

CDR3nt: TGTGCCAGCAGCCTCAACCCGGGACAGGGGGACTACGAGCAGTACTTC; CDR3aa: CASSLNPGQGDYEQYF; j_gene: TRBJ2-7; abundance: NA; d_gene: TRBD1; v_gene: TRBV7-9
CDR3nt: TGTGCCAGCACCCCTTGGGGGGGTGATGAGCAGTACTTC; CDR3aa: CASTPWGGDEQYF; j_gene: TRBJ2-7; abundance: NA; d_gene: TRBD2; v_gene: TRBV7-9
CDR3nt: TGTGCCTGGAGTGTTAGGGGGGGAGGGGATTCACCCCTCCACTTT; CDR3aa: CAWSVRGGGDSPLHF; j_gene: TRBJ1-6; abundance: medium-sized; d_gene: NA; v_gene: TRBV30
CDR3nt: TGTGCTAGTGGAGCGGACAGGAATAGCAATCAGCCCCAGCATTTT; CDR3aa: CASGADRNSNQPQHF; j_gene: TRBJ1-5; abundance: NA; d_gene: TRBD1; v_gene: TRBV12-5
CDR3nt: TGCGCCAGCAGCCGGACAGATAACACTGAAGCTTTCTTT; CDR3aa: CASSRTDNTEAFF; j_gene: TRBJ1-1; abundance: NA; d_gene: NA; v_gene: TRBV5-1
CDR3nt: TGTGCCACCAGTGACCTTAACTATGGCTACACCTTC; CDR3aa: CATSDLNYGYTF; j_gene: TRBJ1-2; abundance: NA; d_gene: NA; v_gene: TRBV24-1
CDR3nt: TGTGCCAGCAGCCTGCTTAGTGGGCAGGTGGCCTACAATGAGCAGTTCTTC; CDR3aa: CASSLLSGQVAYNEQFF; j_gene: TRBJ2-1; abundance: once; d_gene: NA; v_gene: TRBV14
CDR3nt: TGTGCCAGCAGCTCCGGACAGGGGTATCAGCCCCAGCATTTT; CDR3aa: CASSSGQGYQPQHF; j_gene: TRBJ1-5; abundance: many; d_gene: TRBD1; v_gene: TRBV2
CDR3nt: TGCAGCGTGAAGGGGGGTACGGCCGGGACTAGCGGGACCTACAATGAGCAGTTCTTC; CDR3aa: CSVKGGTAGTSGTYNEQFF; j_gene: TRBJ2-1; abundance: NA; d_gene: TRBD2; v_gene: TRBV29-1
CDR3nt: TGTGCCAGCACCTCCCTATGGACAGGCGCCGTTCCCCACGGGGAGCTGTTTTTT; CDR3aa: CASTSLWTGAVPHGELFF; j_gene: TRBJ2-2; abundance: NA; d_gene: TRBD1; v_gene: TRBV27
CDR3nt: TGTGCCAGCAAGGGGTGGGGAAATGAAAAACTGTTTTTT; CDR3aa: CASKGWGNEKLFF; j_gene: TRBJ1-4; abundance: NA; d_gene: NA; v_gene: TRBV2
CDR3nt: TGTGCCAGCAGCCCAGACAGGGCGAACACTGAAGCTTTCTTT; CDR3aa: CASSPDRANTEAFF; j_gene: TRBJ1-1; abundance: NA; d_gene: TRBD1; v_gene: TRBV7-9
CDR3nt: TGTGCCAGCAGCAAAGCGCTTTGCTGCAAAGTGGAGGCCGGACTAGCGTGTGCGGAGACCCAGTACTTC; CDR3aa: CASSKALCCKVEAGLACAETQYF; j_gene: TRBJ2-5; abundance: NA; d_gene: NA; v_gene: TRBV21-1
CDR3nt: TGTGCCAGCTCACCGGCTTCTCCGGGACAGGGAGAGACCCAGTACTTC; CDR3aa: CASSPASPGQGETQYF; j_gene: TRBJ2-5; abundance: NA; d_gene: TRBD1; v_gene: TRBV18
CDR3nt: TGTGCCAGCGGCGGGGTGAACACTGAAGCTTTCTTT; CDR3aa: CASGGVNTEAFF; j_gene: TRBJ1-1; abundance: NA; d_gene: NA; v_gene: TRBV4-2
CDR3nt: TGTGCCAGCAGTGGGGGCGGATACGAGCAGTACTTC; CDR3aa: CASSGGGYEQYF; j_gene: TRBJ2-7; abundance: NA; d_gene: NA; v_gene: TRBV12-3/TRBV12-4
CDR3nt: TGCGCCAGCAGCTTGGACGTAGTATCTGAAGCTTTCTTT; CDR3aa: CASSLDVVSEAFF; j_gene: TRBJ1-1; abundance: NA; d_gene: NA; v_gene: TRBV5-1
CDR3nt: TGTGCCAGCAGCCAGGGCCTCGGAGATACGCAGTATTTT; CDR3aa: CASSQGLGDTQYF; j_gene: TRBJ2-3; abundance: NA; d_gene: NA; v_gene: TRBV3-1/TRBV3-2
CDR3nt: TGTGCCAGCAGTAGAATTAGGGGCGGCAATGAGCAGTTCTTC; CDR3aa: CASSRIRGGNEQFF; j_gene: TRBJ2-1; abundance: NA; d_gene: NA; v_gene: TRBV11-3
CDR3nt: TGCAGCGCCGGGACTAGCGGGACGTATACGCAGTATTTT; CDR3aa: CSAGTSGTYTQYF; j_gene: TRBJ2-3; abundance: NA; d_gene: TRBD2; v_gene: TRBV29-1
CDR3nt: TGTGCCAGCAGCAAAGTAAGGTCGGGGGGCAATCAGCCCCAGCATTTT; CDR3aa: CASSKVRSGGNQPQHF; j_gene: TRBJ1-5; abundance: NA; d_gene: NA; v_gene: TRBV21-1